This T cell receptor (beta chain) was found in a study of breast tumors, draining lymph nodes, adjacent tissues. Study results and limitations: The lymph node origin of tumor T cells was framed as consistent with a hypothesis, not demonstrated. Compared with lymph nodes, tumors were less diverse; compared with nontumor tissue, more. Most tumor T cells seemingly derive from lymph node, then expand in tumor.

TCRdb fed the multiplex PCR reads into MiXCR, producing one record per CDR3 protein. Among approximately 11,000 distinct CDR3 sequences listed, roughly 53% were seen once. With regard to this clonotype: Its cognate antigen is unknown.

V was clipped by 1 base and J by 3 bases; unmatched bases: 8. CDR3 length: 16 amino acids. Germline V gives CDR1 DFQATT, CDR2 SNEGSKA (reference sequence). The TCR comes from a female donor with breast cancer. Some clones in this sample may be carry-over from other donors' samples. What was sequenced was breast tumor tissue. V usage is TRBV20-1 and J usage is TRBJ1-4, with 7 bases aligning to TRBD1. CDR3 in DNA: TGCAGTGCTAGAGTGGGAGGGGGGACAGCTAATGAAAAACTGTTTTTT. Amino acids: CSARVGGGTANEKLFF.